Each of the 3 T cell receptor beta chains below was sequenced from the same sample in a study of metastatic and nonmetastatic thyroid tumors. Patients were all untreated before their thyroid surgery. With MiXCR, TCRdb called clones anew from the PCR reads. The sample holds some 21,000 clones, approximately 23% seen once. Sequenced input: tumor tissue. These receptors originate from a female donor with papillary thyroid cancer or a benign thyroid nodule (not recorded which). Some clones in this sample may be carry-over from other donors' samples.

This chain links TRBV6-1 with TRBJ2-7; 14 positions agree with TRBD2. The trim removed 6 bases at V and 4 bases at J, leaving 8 bases unmatched. The CDR3 consists of 16 residues. Germline assignment: CDR1 MNHNS and CDR2 SASEGT. The DNA for the CDR3 is TGTGCCAGCAGCGACCTTCGACTAGCGGGAGGGTACGAGCAGTACTTC. It codes for CASSDLRLAGGYEQYF.

This clone was detected ten times or more. The V gene is TRBV19, the J gene TRBJ1-2; no definite D call. Deletions cut 4 bases from V and 8 bases from J, with 17 bases between. Germline V gene data show CDR1 as LNHDA and CDR2 as SQIVND (reference sequence). The CDR3 is 14 residues long. CDR3 sequence reads: CASSKKATIVGYTF. DNA of the CDR3: TGTGCCAGTAGTAAAAAGGCCACAATCGTCGGCTACACCTTC.

Note on this clone: A clone one base away is much larger, so this may be a read error. V and J are TRBV19 and TRBJ2-7; D gene ambiguous. V gave up 4 bases and J gave up 0 bases, with 13 bases separating them. CDR1 and CDR2 from the germline V gene are LNHDA and SQIVND (reference sequence). The CDR3 totals 15 residues. Written as DNA, the CDR3 is TGTGCCAGTAGTAAAGATGGCGTGCTCTCCTACGAGCAGTACTTC. Protein product: CASSKDGVLSYEQYF.